This TCR beta chain was sequenced for a study of monozygotic twins with inflammatory bowel disease. Notes on this clonotype: The antigen is not known.

From 3,500 to 4,500 ng of total RNA, each TCR library was prepared. Two nested PCRs, of around 15 and 9 cycles, processed TCRalpha and TCRbeta cDNA. From its re-call of the 5' RACE reads, TCRdb lists each CDR3 protein once, without DNA. Recorded for this sample: under 200,000 distinct CDR3 sequences. Study-wide results and limits: Fewer clonotypes were shared with others by IBD patients than by healthy twins, especially with disease activity.

The CDR3 is made up of 15 amino acids. The germline gives CDR1 SGHDT, CDR2 YYEEEE. The sequenced material came from blood. The chain recombines TRBV5-6 with TRBJ1-3; TCRdb proposes TRBD1, but this gene call is untestable without DNA. The receptor was derived from a human donor with ulcerative colitis or Crohn's disease, or a healthy co-twin of an affected twin (not recorded which). The CDR3 is CASSLNRGPGNTIYF.